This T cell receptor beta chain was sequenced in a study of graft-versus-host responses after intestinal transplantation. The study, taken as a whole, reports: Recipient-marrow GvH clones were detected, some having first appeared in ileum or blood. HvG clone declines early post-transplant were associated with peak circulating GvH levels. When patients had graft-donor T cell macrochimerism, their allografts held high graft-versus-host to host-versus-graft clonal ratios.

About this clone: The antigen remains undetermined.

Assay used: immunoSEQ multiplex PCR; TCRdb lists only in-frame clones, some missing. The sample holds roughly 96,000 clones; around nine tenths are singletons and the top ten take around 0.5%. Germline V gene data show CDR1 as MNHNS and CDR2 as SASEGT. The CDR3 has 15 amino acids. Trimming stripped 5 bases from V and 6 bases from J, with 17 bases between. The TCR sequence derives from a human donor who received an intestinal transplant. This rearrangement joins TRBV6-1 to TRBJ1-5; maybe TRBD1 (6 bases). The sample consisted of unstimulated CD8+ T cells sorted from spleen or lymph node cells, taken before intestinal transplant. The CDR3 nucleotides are TGTGCCAGCAGTTCTGCCGGGGGGCGGATTCAGCCCCAGCATTTT. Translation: CASSSAGGRIQPQHF.